This TCR beta chain was recovered during a study of blood T cell repertoires in COVID-19. Whole-study context: The United States, Italy and Spain provided the acute and convalescent COVID-19 samples.

Germline-derived CDR1 and CDR2 are SGHTA and FQGNSA. V was pared by 4 bases and J by 0 bases, with 11 bases of the junction left unmatched. The CDR3 runs to 17 residues. Participants, about 18 to 89 years old, spanned approximately 25 US areas. Cohorts were determined from participant-reported clinical history. Per the original methods: Counts of nucleated cells, estimated from reference gene primer amplification, were obtained. Only in-frame clones appear in the TCRdb table, and some are missing; sequencing was by immunoSEQ multiplex PCR. V, J and clone size reflect that table, while D and trimming were determined from the DNA. In the table there are 250,000 to 350,000 clones, around nine tenths of which are singletons.

This clonotype was sampled from a woman aged 40 to 49 who had recovered from COVID-19. Material: PBMCs or T cells enriched from blood (not recorded which). The chain links TRBV7-2 to TRBJ1-1; 7 nucleotides align to TRBD1. The CDR3 region has the DNA TGTGCCAGCAGCTCCTCCGAGGGGGCGGGAATGAACACTGAAGCTTTCTTT. Protein product: CASSSSEGAGMNTEAFF.